This T cell receptor (beta chain) stems from a study of cytomegalovirus exposure and HLA in healthy donors. Nominal health characterized the donors when sampled, though unrecorded immune exposures were likely. 13 Jbeta primers and 60 Vbeta primers were used for the PCR. Assay used: immunoSEQ multiplex PCR; TCRdb lists only in-frame clones, some missing. The sample yields 90,000 to 100,000 clones, around 67% seen once. The J segment lost 1 base and the V segment lost 6 bases, leaving 6 bases of the junction unmatched. The length of the CDR3 is 14 residues. Germline V gives CDR1 SNHLY, CDR2 FYNNEI. Whole-study results and caveats: A later examination showed that TCR association rates differed by HLA locus, with DRB1 most and HLA-C fewest.

In regard to this clone: Antigen specificity is unknown.

The sequence derives from a male donor in good health and CMV-seronegative. The chain employs TRBV2 and TRBJ2-7, with 7 bases identical to TRBD1. Sequenced input: PBMCs. The CDR3 sequence is CASSDWTGSYEQYF. The DNA for the CDR3 is TGTGCCAGCAGCGACTGGACAGGATCCTACGAGCAGTACTTC.